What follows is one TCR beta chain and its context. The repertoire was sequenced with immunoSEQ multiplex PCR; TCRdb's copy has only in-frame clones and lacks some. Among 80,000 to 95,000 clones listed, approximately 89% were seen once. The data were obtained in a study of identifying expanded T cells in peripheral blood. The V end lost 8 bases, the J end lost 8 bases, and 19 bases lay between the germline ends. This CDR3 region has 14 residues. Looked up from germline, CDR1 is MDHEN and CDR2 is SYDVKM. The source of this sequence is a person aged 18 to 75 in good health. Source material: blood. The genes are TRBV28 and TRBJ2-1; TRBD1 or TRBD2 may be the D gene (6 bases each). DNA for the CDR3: TGTGCCAGCGGCTTGGGGGGCACTATCGATGAGCAGTTCTTC. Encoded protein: CASGLGGTIDEQFF.